This T cell receptor (beta chain) appears in the sequencing data of a study of Ad26.COV2.S vaccination and SARS-CoV-2 variants (dated by TCRdb to 2020 to 2023). A note on the overall study: Donors in the vaccine arm were drawn from COV1001, a phase I-IIa trial of Ad26.COV2.S in healthy adults that was multicentre, randomized, double-blind and placebo-controlled. Dosing of Ad26.COV2.S was intramuscular, at either 5x10^10 or 1x10^11 viral particles, delivered as one shot or as two shots spaced 56 days apart. TCRbeta repertoire sequencing was used to assess the specificity and breadth of SARS-CoV-2-reactive T cell receptors after Ad26.COV2.S vaccination. Trial participants were randomized into five groups of five, in which low-dose or high-dose Ad26.COV2.S was given once or twice, or placebo was given on both occasions. A total of approximately 30 samples were included in the TCR-sequenced set, comprising around 19 Ad26.COV2.S vaccine recipients, 5 placebo recipients and 8 SARS-CoV-2 convalescent individuals. Blinding of investigators to trial group allocation was maintained during experiments and outcome assessment.

V drops 6 bases and J drops 5 bases, leaving 17 bases in between. CDR1 and CDR2 are read off the germline V gene (reference sequence) as MNHEY and SMNVEV. Measured from the cysteine to the phenylalanine, the CDR3 is 14 residues long. Only CDR3 DNA is held: 42 bases, read in frame from base 1. About this clone: Its binding antigen is unknown. No qualities accompany the bases; no much larger clone lies one base away.

General study outcomes and caveats: After vaccination, spike-specific CD8+ and CD4+ T cell responses were reported to show substantial breadth. According to the authors, total T cell responses may have been underestimated by the TCR breadth and depth analyses. The study was not powered to compare responses between vaccine doses or regimens. Higher spike-specific TCR breadth was observed in Ad26.COV2.S recipients than in placebo recipients (P = 0.0014). Vaccine and placebo recipients had similar non-spike TCR breadth, a finding consistent with the vaccine containing only spike.

TCRbeta CDR3 regions were sequenced with the immunoSEQ Assay. After extraction, genomic DNA underwent amplification by bias-controlled multiplex PCR, followed by high-throughput sequencing. In the source study's methods: To quantify the absolute abundance of each unique TCRbeta CDR3 region, sequences were collapsed and filtered. T cell fraction was estimated by normalizing TCRbeta template counts to usable DNA, with usable DNA measured through amplification of reference genes found in all nucleated cells. Repertoire TCRs were annotated as SARS-CoV-2-specific by exact matching of V gene, CDR3 amino acid sequence and J gene to a known reactive TCR set. MIRA supplied the reference SARS-CoV-2 TCR set, which was filtered for enrichment in COVID-19-positive ImmuneCODE repertoires so that public or cross-reactive TCRs were removed. Using the MIRA antigens, annotated TCRs were further analysed by specific ORF or by position within an ORF. Breadth was defined as the number of annotated unique rearrangements divided by the total number of unique productive rearrangements, and depth was defined as the summed frequency of the annotated unique rearrangements. TCR breadth was compared between groups using two-sided Wilcoxon rank-sum tests. TCRdb provides this immuneACCESS table in a form limited to in-frame rearrangements. Some clones are lacking; in checked studies, under half of them reflect an unresolved V gene, and why the rest are absent is not known. From that table come the V and J calls and clone size; the DNA was used to work out D and trimming. This sample lists around 320,000 clones; just under 85% were detected once. Of the sample, 2% to 2.5% is held by the ten largest clones.

This specimen's treatment or condition label, interpreted: roughly 19 received Ad26.COV2.S at low or high dose, single or two shots; about 5 received placebo; per-sample allocation not given. For vaccine and placebo recipients, the sequenced repertoires came from samples collected on day 63 after the first injection. Cohort 1b enrolled roughly 25 adults aged 18-55 years at a single site in Boston, USA, between 29 July and 7 August 2020. As a vaccine, Ad26.COV2.S was a replication-incompetent adenovirus type 26 vector that expressed a prefusion-stabilized SARS-CoV-2 spike protein derived from the original Wuhan strain.

This material consisted of peripheral blood, taken in a trial of Ad26.COV2.S vaccine versus placebo. The receptor's source is a person between 18 and 65 years old who received the Ad26.COV2.S COVID-19 vaccine or a placebo. The sequence joins TRBV27 to TRBJ2-7; the D region is possibly TRBD1 or TRBD2, each matching across 6 bases. Here the CDR3 is given as CASSQGGGRNEQYF. The bases are TGTGCCAGCAGCCAGGGTGGGGGGCGGAACGAGCAGTACTTC.